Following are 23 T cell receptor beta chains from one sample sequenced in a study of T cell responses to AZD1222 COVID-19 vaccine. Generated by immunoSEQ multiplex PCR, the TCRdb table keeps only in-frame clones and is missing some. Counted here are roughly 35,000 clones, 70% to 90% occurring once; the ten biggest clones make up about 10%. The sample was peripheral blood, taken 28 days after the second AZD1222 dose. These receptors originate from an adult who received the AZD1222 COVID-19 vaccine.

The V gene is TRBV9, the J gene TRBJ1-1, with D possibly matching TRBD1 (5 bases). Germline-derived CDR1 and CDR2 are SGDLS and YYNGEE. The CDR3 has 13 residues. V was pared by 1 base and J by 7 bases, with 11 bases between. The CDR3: CASSVFSGSEAFF. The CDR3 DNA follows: TGTGCCAGCAGCGTATTTTCAGGGAGTGAAGCTTTCTTT.

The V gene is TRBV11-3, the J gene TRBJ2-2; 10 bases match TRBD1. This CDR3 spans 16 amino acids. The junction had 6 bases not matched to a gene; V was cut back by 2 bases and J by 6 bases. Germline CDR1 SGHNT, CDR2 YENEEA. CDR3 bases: TGTGCCAGCAGCTTAATAATGACAGGGGGCTCCGGGGAGCTGTTTTTT. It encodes CASSLIMTGGSGELFF.

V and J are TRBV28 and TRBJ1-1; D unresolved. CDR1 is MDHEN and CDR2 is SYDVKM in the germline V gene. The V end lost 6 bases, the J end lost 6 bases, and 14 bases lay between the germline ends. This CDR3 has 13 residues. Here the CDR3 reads CASRPDGVAEAFF. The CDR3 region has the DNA TGTGCCAGCAGACCCGATGGGGTGGCTGAAGCTTTCTTT.

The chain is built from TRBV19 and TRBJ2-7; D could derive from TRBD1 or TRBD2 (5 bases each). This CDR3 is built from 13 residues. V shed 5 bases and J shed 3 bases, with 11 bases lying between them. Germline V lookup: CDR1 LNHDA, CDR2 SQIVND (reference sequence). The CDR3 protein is CASSAWDGYEQYF. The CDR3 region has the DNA TGTGCCAGTAGTGCCTGGGACGGCTACGAGCAGTACTTC.

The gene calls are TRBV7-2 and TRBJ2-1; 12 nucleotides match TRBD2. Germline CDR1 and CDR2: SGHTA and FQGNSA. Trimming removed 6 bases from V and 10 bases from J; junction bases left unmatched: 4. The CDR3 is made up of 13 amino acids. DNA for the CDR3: TGTGCCAGCAGTACGGGACTAGCGGGCGAGCAGTTCTTC. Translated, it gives CASSTGLAGEQFF.

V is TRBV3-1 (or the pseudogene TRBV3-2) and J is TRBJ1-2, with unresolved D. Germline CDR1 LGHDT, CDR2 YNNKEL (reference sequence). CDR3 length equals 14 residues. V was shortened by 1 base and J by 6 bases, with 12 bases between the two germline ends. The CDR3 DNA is TGTGCCAGCAGCCAAGCGGCGACTCGAGATGGCTACACCTTC. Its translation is CASSQAATRDGYTF.

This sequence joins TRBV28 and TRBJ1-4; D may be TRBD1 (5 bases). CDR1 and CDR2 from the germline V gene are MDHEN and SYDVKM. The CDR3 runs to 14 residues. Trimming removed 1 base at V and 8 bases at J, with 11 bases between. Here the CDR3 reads CASSLSARGEKLFF. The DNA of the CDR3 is TGTGCCAGCAGTTTATCGGCCCGGGGGGAAAAACTGTTTTTT. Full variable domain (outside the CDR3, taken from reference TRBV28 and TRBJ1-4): DVKVTQSSRYLVKRTGEKVFLECVQDMDHENMFWYRQDPGLGLRLIYFSYDVKMKEKGDIPEGYSVSREKKERFSLILESASTNQTSMYLCASSLSARGEKLFFGSGTQLSVL.

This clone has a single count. CDR3: CASSLVGGPTDTQYF. In nucleotides, the CDR3 is TGTGCCAGCAGCTTAGTCGGGGGACCCACAGATACGCAGTATTTT. This chain joins TRBV7-8 and TRBJ2-3, with D perhaps TRBD2 (6 bases). The CDR3 covers 15 residues. V shed 1 base and J shed 2 bases, with 10 bases lying between them. In germline, CDR1 is SGHVS, CDR2 FQNEAQ.

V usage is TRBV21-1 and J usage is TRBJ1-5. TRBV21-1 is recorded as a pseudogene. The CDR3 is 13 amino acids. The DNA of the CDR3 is TGTGCCAGCAGCCAGGGAGAACGACAGCCCCAGCATTTT. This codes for CASSQGERQPQHF.

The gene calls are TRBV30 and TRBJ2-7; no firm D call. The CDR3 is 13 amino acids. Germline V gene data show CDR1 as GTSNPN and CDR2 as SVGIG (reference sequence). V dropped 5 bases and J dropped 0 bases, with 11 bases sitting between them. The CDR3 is CAWRPLSSYEQYF. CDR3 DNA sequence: TGTGCCTGGCGACCCTTAAGCTCCTACGAGCAGTACTTC.

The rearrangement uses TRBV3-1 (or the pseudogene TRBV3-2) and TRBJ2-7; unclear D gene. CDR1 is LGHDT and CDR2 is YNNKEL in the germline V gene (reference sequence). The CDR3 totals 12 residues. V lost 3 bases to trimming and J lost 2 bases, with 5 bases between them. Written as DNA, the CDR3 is TGTGCCAGCAGCCAGTTCGCCTACGAGCAGTACTTC. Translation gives CASSQFAYEQYF.

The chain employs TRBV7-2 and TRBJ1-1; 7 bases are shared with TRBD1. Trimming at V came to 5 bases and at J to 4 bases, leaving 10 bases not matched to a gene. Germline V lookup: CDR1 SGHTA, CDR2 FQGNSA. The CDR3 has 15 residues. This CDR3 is CASSDRQGSGTEAFF. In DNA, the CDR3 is TGTGCCAGCAGCGATAGACAGGGTTCGGGCACTGAAGCTTTCTTT.

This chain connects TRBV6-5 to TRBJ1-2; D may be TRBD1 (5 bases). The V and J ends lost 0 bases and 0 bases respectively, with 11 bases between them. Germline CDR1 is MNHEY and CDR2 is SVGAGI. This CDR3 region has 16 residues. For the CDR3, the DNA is TGTGCCAGCAGTTACTCCCTAGGGACTACTAACTATGGCTACACCTTC. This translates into CASSYSLGTTNYGYTF.

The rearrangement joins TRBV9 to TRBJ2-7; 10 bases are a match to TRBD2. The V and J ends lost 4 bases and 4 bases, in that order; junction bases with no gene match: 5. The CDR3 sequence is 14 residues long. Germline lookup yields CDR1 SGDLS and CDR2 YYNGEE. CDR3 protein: CASSPASGSYEQYF. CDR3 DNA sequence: TGTGCCAGCAGCCCCGCTAGCGGGAGTTACGAGCAGTACTTC. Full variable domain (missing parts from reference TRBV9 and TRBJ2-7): DSGVTQTPKHLITATGQRVTLRCSPRSGDLSVYWYQQSLDQGLQFLIQYYNGEERAKGNILERFSAQQFPDLHSELNLSSLELGDSALYFCASSPASGSYEQYFGPGTRLTVT.

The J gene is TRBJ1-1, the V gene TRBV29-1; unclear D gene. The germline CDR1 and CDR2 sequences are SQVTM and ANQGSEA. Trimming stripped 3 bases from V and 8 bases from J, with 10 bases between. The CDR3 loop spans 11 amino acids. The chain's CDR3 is CSVERNREAFF. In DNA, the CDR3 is TGCAGCGTTGAGAGGAATAGGGAAGCTTTCTTT. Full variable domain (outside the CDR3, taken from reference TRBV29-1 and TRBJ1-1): SAVISQKPSRDICQRGTSLTIQCQVDSQVTMMFWYRQQPGQSLTLIATANQGSEATYESGFVIDKFPISRPNLTFSTLTVSNMSPEDSSIYLCSVERNREAFFGQGTRLTVV.

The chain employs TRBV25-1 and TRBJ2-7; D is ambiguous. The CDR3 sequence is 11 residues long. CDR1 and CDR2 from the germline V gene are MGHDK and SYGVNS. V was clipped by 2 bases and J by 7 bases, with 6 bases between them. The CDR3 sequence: CASSERMEQYF. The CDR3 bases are TGTGCCAGCAGTGAACGTATGGAGCAGTACTTC.

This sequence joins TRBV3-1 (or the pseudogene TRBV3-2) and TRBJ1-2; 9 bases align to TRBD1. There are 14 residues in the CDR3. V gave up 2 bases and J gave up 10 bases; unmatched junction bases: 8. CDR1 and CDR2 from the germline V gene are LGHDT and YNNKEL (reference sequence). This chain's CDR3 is CASSQPGQGVDYTF. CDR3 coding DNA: TGTGCCAGCAGCCAACCGGGACAGGGAGTAGACTACACCTTC.

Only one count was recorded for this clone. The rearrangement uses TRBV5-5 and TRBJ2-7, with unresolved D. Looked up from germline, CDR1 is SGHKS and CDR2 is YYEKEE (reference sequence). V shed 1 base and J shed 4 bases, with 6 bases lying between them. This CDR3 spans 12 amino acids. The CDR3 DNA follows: TGTGCCAGCAGCTTGCTCGGGTACGAGCAGTACTTC. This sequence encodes CASSLLGYEQYF.

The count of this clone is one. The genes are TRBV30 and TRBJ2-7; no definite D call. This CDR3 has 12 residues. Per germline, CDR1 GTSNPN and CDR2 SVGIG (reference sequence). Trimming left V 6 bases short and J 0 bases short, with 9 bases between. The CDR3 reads CACQDGSYEQYF. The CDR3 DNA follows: TGTGCCTGCCAAGACGGCTCCTACGAGCAGTACTTC. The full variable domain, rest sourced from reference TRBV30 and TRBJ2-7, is SQTIHQWPATLVQPVGSPLSLECTVEGTSNPNLYWYRQAAGRGLQLLFYSVGIGQISSEVPQNLSASRPQDRQFILSSKKLLLSDSGFYLCACQDGSYEQYFGPGTRLTVT.

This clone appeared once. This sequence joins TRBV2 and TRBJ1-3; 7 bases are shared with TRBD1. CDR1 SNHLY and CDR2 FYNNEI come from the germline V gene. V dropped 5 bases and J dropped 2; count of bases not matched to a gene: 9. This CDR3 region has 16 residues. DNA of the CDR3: TGTGCCAGCAGTCCCAGGGGGGTTCGAACTGGAAACACCATATATTTT. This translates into CASSPRGVRTGNTIYF.

The CDR3 region is CASSQGTSGSNEQFF. The CDR3 nucleotides are TGTGCCAGCAGCCAGGGCACTAGCGGGAGCAATGAGCAGTTCTTC. This chain connects TRBV7-3 to TRBJ2-1; 11 bases are shared with TRBD2. Per the germline V gene, CDR1 is SGHTA and CDR2 is FQGTGA. This CDR3 is built from 15 residues. Trimming cost V 5 bases and J 6 bases; bases outside gene matches: 6.

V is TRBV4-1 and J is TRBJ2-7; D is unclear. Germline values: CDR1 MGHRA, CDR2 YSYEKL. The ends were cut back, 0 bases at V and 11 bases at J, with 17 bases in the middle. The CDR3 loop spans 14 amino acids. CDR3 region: CASSQDLAASFKYF. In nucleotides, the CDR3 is TGCGCCAGCAGCCAAGATCTGGCTGCCTCATTTAAGTACTTC.

This CDR3 reads CAIQASGSHENEQFF. The CDR3 DNA sequence: TGTGCCATTCAGGCTAGCGGGAGTCATGAGAATGAGCAGTTCTTC. The chain links TRBV10-3 to TRBJ2-1; TRBD2 matches at 10 bases. The germline CDR1 and CDR2 sequences are ENHRY and SYGVKD. The CDR3 has 15 amino acids. V shed 9 bases, J shed 7 bases, and the junction held 12 bases outside the gene matches.